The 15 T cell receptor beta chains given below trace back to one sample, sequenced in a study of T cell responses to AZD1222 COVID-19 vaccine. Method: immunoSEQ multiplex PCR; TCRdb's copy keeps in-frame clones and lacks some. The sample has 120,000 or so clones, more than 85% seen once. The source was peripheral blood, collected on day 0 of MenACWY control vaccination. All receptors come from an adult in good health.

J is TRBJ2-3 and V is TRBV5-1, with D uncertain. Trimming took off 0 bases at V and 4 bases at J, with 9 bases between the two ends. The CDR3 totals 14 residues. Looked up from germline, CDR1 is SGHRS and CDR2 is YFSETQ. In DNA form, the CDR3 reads TGCGCCAGCAGCTTGGTTCCAGCCCCAGATACGCAGTATTTT. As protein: CASSLVPAPDTQYF. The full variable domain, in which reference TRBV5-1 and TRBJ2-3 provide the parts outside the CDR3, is KAGVTQTPRYLIKTRGQQVTLSCSPISGHRSVSWYQQTPGQGLQFLFEYFSETQRNKGNFPGRFSGRQFSNSRSEMNVSTLELGDSALYLCASSLVPAPDTQYFGPGTRLTVL.

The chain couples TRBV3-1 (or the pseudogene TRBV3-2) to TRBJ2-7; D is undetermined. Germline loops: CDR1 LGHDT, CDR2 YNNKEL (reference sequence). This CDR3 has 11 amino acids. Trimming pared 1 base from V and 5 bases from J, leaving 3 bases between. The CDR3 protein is CASSQVNEQYF. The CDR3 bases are TGTGCCAGCAGCCAAGTCAACGAGCAGTACTTC.

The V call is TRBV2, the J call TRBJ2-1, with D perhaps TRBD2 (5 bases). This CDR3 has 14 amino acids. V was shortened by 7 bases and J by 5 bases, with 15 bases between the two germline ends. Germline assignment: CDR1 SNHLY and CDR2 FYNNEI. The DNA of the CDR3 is TGTGCCAGCACCAAAGGGCGGGCCAACAATGAGCAGTTCTTC. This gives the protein CASTKGRANNEQFF.

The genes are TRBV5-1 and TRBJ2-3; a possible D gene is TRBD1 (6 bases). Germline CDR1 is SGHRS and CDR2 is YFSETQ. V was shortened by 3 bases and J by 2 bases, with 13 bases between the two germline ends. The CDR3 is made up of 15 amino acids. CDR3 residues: CASSSGQTFTDTQYF. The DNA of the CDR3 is TGCGCCAGCAGCTCTGGACAGACTTTCACAGATACGCAGTATTTT.

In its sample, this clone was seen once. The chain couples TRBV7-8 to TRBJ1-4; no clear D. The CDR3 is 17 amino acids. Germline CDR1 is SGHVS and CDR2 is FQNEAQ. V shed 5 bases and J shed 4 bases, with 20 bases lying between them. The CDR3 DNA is TGTGCCAGCAGCCTAAATCGAAGACACCTGTATAATGAAAAACTGTTTTTT. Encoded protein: CASSLNRRHLYNEKLFF.

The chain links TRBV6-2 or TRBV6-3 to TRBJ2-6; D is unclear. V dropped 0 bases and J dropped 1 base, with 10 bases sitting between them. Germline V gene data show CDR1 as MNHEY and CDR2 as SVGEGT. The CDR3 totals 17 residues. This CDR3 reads CASSYSLQESGANVLTF. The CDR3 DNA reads TGTGCCAGCAGTTACTCCCTACAAGAGTCTGGGGCCAACGTCCTGACTTTC.

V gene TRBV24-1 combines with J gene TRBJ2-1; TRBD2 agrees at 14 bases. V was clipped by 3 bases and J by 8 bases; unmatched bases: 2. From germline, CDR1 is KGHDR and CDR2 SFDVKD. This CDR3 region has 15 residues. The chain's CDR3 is CATSDPGLAGDEQFF. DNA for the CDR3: TGTGCCACCAGTGATCCGGGACTAGCGGGAGATGAGCAGTTCTTC.

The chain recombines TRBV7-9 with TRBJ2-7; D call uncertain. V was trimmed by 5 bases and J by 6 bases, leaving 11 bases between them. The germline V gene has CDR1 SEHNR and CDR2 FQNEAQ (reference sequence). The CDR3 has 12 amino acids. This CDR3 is CASSPWDGEQYF. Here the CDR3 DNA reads TGTGCCAGCAGCCCTTGGGATGGCGAGCAGTACTTC.

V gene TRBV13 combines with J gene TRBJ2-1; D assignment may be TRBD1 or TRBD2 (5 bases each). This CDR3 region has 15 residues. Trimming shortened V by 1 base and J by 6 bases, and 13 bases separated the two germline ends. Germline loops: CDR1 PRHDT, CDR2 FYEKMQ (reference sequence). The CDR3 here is CASSLEGTPGNEQFF. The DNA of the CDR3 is TGTGCCAGCAGCTTAGAAGGGACCCCCGGCAATGAGCAGTTCTTC. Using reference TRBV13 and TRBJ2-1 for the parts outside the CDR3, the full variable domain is AAGVIQSPRHLIKEKRETATLKCYPIPRHDTVYWYQQGPGQDPQFLISFYEKMQSDKGSIPDRFSAQQFSDYHSELNMSSLELGDSALYFCASSLEGTPGNEQFFGPGTRLTVL.

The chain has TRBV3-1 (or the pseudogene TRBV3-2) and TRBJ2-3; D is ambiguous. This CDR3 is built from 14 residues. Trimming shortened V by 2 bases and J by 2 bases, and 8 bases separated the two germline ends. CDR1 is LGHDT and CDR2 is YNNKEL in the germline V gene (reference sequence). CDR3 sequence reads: CASSQSFTTDTQYF. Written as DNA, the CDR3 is TGTGCCAGCAGCCAATCCTTCACCACAGATACGCAGTATTTT.

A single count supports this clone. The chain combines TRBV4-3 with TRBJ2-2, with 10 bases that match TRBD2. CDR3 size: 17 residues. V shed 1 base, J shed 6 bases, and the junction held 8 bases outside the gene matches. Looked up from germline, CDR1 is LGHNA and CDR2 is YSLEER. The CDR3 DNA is TGCGCCAGCAGCCAAGGTGTACTAGCGGGATCTCCCGGGGAGCTGTTTTTT. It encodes CASSQGVLAGSPGELFF.

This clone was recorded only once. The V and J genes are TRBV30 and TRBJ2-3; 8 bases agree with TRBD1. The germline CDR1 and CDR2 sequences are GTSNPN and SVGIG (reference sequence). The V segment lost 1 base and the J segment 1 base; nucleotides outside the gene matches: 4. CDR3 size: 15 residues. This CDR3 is CAWSADRAGTDTQYF. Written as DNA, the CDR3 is TGTGCCTGGAGTGCGGACAGGGCAGGCACAGATACGCAGTATTTT.

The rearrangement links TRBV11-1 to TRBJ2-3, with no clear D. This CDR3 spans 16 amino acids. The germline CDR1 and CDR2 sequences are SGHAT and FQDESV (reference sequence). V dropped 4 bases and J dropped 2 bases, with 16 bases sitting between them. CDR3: CASSSLVALDTDTQYF. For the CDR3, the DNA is TGTGCCAGCAGCTCGTTGGTAGCTCTTGACACAGATACGCAGTATTTT.

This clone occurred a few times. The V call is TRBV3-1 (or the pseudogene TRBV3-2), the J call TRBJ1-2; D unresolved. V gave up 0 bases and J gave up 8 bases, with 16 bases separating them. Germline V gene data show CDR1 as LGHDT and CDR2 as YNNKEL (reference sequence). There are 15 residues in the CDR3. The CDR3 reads CASSQDLPNSRGYTF. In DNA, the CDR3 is TGTGCCAGCAGCCAAGATTTGCCAAACAGTCGAGGCTACACCTTC.

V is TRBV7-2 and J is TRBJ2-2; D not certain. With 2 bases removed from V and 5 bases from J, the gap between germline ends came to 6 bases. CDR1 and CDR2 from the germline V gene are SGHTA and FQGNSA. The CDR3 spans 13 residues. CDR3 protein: CASSLYETGELFF. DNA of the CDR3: TGTGCCAGCAGCTTATATGAAACCGGGGAGCTGTTTTTT.